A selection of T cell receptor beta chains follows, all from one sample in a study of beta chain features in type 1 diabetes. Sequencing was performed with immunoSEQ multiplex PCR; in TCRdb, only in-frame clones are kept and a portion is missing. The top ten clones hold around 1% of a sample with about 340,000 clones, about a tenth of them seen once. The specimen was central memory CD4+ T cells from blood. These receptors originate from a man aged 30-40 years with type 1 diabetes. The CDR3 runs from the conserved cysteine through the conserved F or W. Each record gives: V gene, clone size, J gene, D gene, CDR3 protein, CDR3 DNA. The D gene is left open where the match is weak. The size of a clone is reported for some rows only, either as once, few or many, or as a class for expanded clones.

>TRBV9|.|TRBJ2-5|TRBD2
CASSALGRGRGQETQYF
TGTGCCAGCAGCGCACTAGGGAGGGGTCGGGGCCAAGAGACCCAGTACTTC
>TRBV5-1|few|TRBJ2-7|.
CASSSTPGPYYEQYF
TGCGCCAGCAGCTCGACCCCGGGACCCTACTACGAGCAGTACTTC
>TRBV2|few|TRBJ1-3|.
CASSDGSGNTIYF
TGTGCCAGCAGTGACGGGTCTGGAAACACCATATATTTT
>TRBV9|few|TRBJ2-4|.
CASSVGPILAKNIQYF
TGTGCCAGCAGCGTAGGGCCGATACTAGCCAAAAACATTCAGTACTTC
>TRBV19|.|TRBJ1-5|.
CASSIYEGDQPQHF
TGTGCCAGTAGTATTTATGAAGGAGACCAGCCCCAGCATTTT
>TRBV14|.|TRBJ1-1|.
CASSQDTSGLKAFF
TGTGCCAGCAGCCAAGATACGAGCGGCCTTAAAGCTTTCTTT
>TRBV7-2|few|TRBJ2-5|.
CASSPGSQETQYF
TGTGCCAGCAGCCCAGGGTCTCAAGAGACCCAGTACTTC
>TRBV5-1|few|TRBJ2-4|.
CASSSWVTGNGKNIQYF
TGCGCCAGCAGCTCCTGGGTAACAGGGAATGGAAAAAACATTCAGTACTTC
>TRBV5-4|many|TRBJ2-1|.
CASSLGTTNEQFF
TGTGCCAGCAGCTTGGGGACTACCAATGAGCAGTTCTTC
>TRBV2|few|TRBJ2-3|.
CASMSGGAITDTQYF
TGTGCCAGCATGAGCGGCGGGGCAATCACAGATACGCAGTATTTT
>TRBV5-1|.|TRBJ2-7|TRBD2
CASSLGGSATYEQYF
TGCGCCAGCAGCCTGGGAGGGTCCGCAACCTACGAGCAGTACTTC
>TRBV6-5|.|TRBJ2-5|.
CASSYAGISQETQYF
TGTGCCAGCAGTTACGCAGGGATATCCCAAGAGACCCAGTACTTC
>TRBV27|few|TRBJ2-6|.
CASIAPDRPLSTGANVLTF
TGTGCCAGCATAGCCCCCGACAGGCCCTTGTCTACTGGGGCCAACGTCCTGACTTTC
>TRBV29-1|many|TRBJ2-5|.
CSVEIQETQYF
TGCAGCGTTGAGATCCAAGAGACCCAGTACTTC
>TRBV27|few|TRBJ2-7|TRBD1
CASSRAGTGTYEQYF
TGTGCCAGCAGTAGAGCCGGGACAGGGACCTACGAGCAGTACTTC
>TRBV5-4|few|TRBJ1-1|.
CASSLVGRGGTEAFF
TGTGCCAGCAGCTTGGTGGGACGAGGTGGCACTGAAGCTTTCTTT
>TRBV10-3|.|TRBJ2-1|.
CAIRGEGATYNEQFF
TGTGCCATCAGAGGGGAGGGGGCCACCTACAATGAGCAGTTCTTC
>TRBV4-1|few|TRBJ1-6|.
CASRDDRNSPLHF
TGCGCCAGCAGGGACGACAGAAATTCACCCCTCCACTTT
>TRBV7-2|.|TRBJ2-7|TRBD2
CASSPPRTRAEQYF
TGTGCCAGCAGCCCCCCCCGGACTAGGGCCGAGCAGTACTTC
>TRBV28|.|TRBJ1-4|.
CASMRGARGKEKLFF
TGTGCCAGCATGCGAGGCGCTAGGGGCAAGGAAAAACTGTTTTTT
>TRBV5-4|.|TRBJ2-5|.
CASSWVSGETQYF
TGTGCCAGCAGTTGGGTCAGTGGAGAGACCCAGTACTTC
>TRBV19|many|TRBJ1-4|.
CASSGNEKLFF
TGTGCCAGTAGTGGAAATGAAAAACTGTTTTTT
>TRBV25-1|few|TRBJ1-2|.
CASSESGYGYTF
TGTGCCAGCAGTGAATCCGGGTATGGCTACACCTTC
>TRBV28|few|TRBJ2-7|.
CASGRISQYF
TGTGCCAGTGGGCGCATATCGCAGTACTTC
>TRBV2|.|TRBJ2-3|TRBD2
CASSSYYTSGGRTDTQYF
TGTGCCAGCAGTTCCTATTACACTAGCGGGGGGAGGACAGATACGCAGTATTTT
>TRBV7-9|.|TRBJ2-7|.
CASRVTEYEQYF
TGTGCCAGCAGGGTTACCGAATACGAGCAGTACTTC
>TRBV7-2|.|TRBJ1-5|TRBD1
CASSAQGGNQPQHF
TGTGCCAGCAGCGCACAGGGGGGCAATCAGCCCCAGCATTTT
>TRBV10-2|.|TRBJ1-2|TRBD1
CASGAGTGMSVYGYTF
TGCGCCAGCGGGGCCGGGACAGGGATGTCTGTCTATGGCTACACCTTC
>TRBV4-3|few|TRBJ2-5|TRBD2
CASSQGLAGVVETQYF
TGCGCCAGCAGCCAGGGACTAGCGGGGGTCGTAGAGACCCAGTACTTC
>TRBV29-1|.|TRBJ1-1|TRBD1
CSGRQGTEAFF
TGCAGCGGTAGACAGGGAACTGAAGCTTTCTTT
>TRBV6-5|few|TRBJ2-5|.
CASSYASGEKTETQYF
TGTGCCAGCAGTTACGCCTCAGGGGAAAAAACGGAGACCCAGTACTTC
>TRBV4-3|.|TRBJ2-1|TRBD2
CASSQRAGGPDEQFF
TGCGCCAGCAGCCAAAGAGCGGGGGGGCCGGATGAGCAGTTCTTC
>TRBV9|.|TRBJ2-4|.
CASSPQLAEGDIQYF
TGTGCCAGCAGCCCCCAACTAGCAGAGGGAGACATTCAGTACTTC
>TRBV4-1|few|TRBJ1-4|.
CASSQDTGKGNEKLFF
TGCGCCAGCAGCCAAGATACGGGAAAGGGTAATGAAAAACTGTTTTTT
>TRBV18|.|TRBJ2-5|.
CASSPSEGETQYF
TGTGCCAGCTCACCTTCGGAAGGGGAGACCCAGTACTTC
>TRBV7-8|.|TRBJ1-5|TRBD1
CASSSQGDQPQHF
TGTGCCAGCAGCTCACAGGGGGATCAGCCCCAGCATTTT
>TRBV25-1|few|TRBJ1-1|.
CASSGSYTEAFF
TGTGCCAGCAGTGGGAGTTACACTGAAGCTTTCTTT
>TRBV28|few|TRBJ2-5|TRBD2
CASSPSGGASETQYF
TGTGCCAGCAGTCCCAGCGGGGGGGCTAGTGAGACCCAGTACTTC
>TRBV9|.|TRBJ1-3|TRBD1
CASSEGDRGNTIYF
TGTGCCAGCAGCGAGGGGGACAGGGGAAACACCATATATTTT
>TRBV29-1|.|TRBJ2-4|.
CSVEEGGGLQYF
TGCAGCGTTGAAGAGGGAGGTGGGCTTCAGTACTTC
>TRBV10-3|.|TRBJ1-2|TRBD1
CAIRSDRGGYTF
TGTGCCATCAGATCGGACAGGGGTGGCTACACCTTC
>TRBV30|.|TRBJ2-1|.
CAWSVLSGGNEQFF
TGTGCCTGGAGTGTACTTTCAGGCGGCAATGAGCAGTTCTTC
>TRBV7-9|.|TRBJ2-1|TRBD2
CASSSSGGASNEQFF
TGTGCCAGCAGCTCTAGCGGGGGGGCTAGTAATGAGCAGTTCTTC
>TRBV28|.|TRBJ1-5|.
CASVSSDQPQHF
TGTGCCAGCGTCTCCTCAGATCAGCCCCAGCATTTT
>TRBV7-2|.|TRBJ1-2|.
CASSFSIGGYTF
TGTGCCAGCAGCTTTAGTATCGGCGGCTACACCTTC
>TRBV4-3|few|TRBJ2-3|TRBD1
CASSQDPAGQGGTDTQYF
TGCGCCAGCAGCCAAGATCCCGCCGGACAGGGGGGGACAGATACGCAGTATTTT
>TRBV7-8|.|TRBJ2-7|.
CASSWTSYEQYF
TGTGCCAGCAGCTGGACCTCCTACGAGCAGTACTTC
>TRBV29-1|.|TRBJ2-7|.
CSARDGRYEQYF
TGCAGCGCCCGGGACGGACGTTACGAGCAGTACTTC
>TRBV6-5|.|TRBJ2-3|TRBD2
CASRAGTSGSDTQYF
TGTGCCAGCAGAGCCGGGACTAGCGGTTCAGATACGCAGTATTTT
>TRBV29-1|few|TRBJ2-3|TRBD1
CSVARQGQEAQYF
TGCAGCGTAGCCAGACAGGGGCAAGAGGCGCAGTATTTT
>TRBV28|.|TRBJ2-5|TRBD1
CASGLNRDRAETQYF
TGTGCCAGCGGGCTAAACCGGGACAGGGCAGAGACCCAGTACTTC
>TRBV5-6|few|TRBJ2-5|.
CASSLRHLGYQETQYF
TGTGCCAGCAGCTTAAGACACCTGGGGTACCAAGAGACCCAGTACTTC
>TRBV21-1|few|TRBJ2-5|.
CASSKVKTTGYRLETQYF
TGTGCCAGCAGCAAAGTAAAGACGACAGGGTATCGACTAGAGACCCAGTACTTC